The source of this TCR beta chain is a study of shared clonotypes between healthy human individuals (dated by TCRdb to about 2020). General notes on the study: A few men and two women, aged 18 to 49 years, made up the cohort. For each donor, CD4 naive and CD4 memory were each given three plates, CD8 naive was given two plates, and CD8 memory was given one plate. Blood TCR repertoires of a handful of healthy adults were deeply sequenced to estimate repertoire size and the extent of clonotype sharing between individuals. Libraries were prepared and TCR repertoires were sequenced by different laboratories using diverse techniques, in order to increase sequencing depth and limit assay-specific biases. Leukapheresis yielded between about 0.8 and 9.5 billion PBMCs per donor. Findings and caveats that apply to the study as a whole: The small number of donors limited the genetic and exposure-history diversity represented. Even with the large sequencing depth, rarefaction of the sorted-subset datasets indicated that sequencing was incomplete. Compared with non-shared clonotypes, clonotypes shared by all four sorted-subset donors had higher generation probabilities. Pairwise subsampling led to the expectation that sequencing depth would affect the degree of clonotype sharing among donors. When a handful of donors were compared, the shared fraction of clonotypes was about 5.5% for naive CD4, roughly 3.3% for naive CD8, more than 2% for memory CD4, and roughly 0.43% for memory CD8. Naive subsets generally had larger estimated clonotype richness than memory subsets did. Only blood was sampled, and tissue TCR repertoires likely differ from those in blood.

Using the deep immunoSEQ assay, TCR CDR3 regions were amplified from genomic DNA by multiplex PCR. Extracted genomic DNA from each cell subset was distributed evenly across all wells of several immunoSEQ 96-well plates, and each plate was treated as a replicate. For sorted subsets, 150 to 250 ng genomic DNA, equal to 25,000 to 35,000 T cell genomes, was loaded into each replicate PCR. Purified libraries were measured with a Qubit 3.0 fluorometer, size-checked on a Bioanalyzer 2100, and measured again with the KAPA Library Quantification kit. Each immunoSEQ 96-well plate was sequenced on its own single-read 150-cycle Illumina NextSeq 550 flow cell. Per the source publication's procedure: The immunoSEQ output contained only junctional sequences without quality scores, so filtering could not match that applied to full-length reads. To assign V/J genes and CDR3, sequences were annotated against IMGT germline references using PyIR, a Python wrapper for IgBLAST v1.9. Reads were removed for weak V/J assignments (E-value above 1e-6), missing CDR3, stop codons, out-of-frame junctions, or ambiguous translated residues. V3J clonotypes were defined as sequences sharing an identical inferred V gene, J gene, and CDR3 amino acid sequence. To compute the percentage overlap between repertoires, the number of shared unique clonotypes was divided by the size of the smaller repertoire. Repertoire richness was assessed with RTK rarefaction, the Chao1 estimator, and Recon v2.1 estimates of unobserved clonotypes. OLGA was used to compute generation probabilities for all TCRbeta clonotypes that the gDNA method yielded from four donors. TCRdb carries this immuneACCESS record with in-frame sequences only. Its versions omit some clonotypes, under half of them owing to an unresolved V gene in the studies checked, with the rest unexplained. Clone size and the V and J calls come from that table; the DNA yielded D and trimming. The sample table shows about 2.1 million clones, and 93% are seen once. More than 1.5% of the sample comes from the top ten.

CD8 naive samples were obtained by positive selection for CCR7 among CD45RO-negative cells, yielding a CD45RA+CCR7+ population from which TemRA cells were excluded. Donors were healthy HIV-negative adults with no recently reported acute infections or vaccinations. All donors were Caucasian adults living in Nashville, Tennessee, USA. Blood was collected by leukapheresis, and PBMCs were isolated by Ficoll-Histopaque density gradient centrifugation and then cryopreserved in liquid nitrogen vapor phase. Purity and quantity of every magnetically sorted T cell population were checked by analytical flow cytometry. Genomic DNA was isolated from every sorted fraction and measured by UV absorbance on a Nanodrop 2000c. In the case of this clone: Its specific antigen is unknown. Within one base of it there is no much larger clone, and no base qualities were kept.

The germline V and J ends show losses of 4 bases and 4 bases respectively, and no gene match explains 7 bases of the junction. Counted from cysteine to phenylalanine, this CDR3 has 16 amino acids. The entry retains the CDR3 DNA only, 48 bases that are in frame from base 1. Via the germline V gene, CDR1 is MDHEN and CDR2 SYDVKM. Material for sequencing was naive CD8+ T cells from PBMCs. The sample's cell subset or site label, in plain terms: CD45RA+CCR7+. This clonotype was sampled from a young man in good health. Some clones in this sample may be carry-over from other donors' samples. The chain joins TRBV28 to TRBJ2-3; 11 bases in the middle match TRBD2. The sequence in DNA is TGTGCCAGCAGTTACCTTAGCGGGAGGGCCTCAGATACGCAGTATTTT. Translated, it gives CASSYLSGRASDTQYF.